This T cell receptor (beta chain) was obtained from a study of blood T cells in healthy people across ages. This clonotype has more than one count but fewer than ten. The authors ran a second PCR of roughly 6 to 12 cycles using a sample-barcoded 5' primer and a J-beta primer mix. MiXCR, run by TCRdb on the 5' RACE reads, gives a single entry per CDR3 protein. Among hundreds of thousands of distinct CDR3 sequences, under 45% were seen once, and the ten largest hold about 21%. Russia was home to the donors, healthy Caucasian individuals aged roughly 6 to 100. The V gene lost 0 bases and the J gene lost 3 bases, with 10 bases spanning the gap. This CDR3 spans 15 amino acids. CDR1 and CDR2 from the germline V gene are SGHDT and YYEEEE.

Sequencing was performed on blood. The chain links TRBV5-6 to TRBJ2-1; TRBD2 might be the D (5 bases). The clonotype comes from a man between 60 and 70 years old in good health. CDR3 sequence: CASSLGRGFYNEQFF. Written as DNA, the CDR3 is TGTGCCAGCAGCTTGGGTCGGGGTTTCTACAATGAGCAGTTCTTC.